This T cell receptor (beta chain) was identified during a study of Ad26.COV2.S vaccination and SARS-CoV-2 variants. Notes on the study in general: TCR breadth and depth estimates may have understated total T cell responses. Reportedly, spike-specific CD8+ and CD4+ T cell responses achieved substantial breadth once vaccination had taken place.

The protocol was immunoSEQ multiplex PCR, while the TCRdb copy is restricted to in-frame clones and leaves out a portion. Found here are roughly 390,000 clones, 75% to 90% of them singletons; the top ten hold approximately 3.7%. Notes on this clone: No antigen is known for it.

This CDR3 is 17 amino acids long. Germline V gives CDR1 KGHDR, CDR2 SFDVKD. J gave up 3 bases and V 4 bases, and 7 bases lay outside the gene matches. Specified treatment: some 19 received Ad26.COV2.S at low or high dose, single or two shots; about 5 received placebo; per-sample allocation not given. Day 63 following the first vaccine or placebo injection was when the samples were taken. In Boston, the donor was an adult between 18-55 years of age. An Ad26 vector was used to express Wuhan-strain SARS-CoV-2 spike as the vaccine. The chain recombines TRBV24-1 with TRBJ2-1; 11 nucleotides agree with TRBD1. Sample: peripheral blood, taken in a trial of Ad26.COV2.S vaccine versus placebo. This TCR came from a person aged 18-60 years who received the Ad26.COV2.S COVID-19 vaccine or a placebo. CDR3 bases: TGTGCCACCAGTGAGACCCTAGGGACAGGGGGCTACAATGAGCAGTTCTTC. Protein sequence: CATSETLGTGGYNEQFF.